This T cell receptor (beta chain) derives from a study of cytomegalovirus exposure and HLA in healthy donors. The PCR contained 60 Vbeta and 13 Jbeta primers. Clones were read by immunoSEQ multiplex PCR, and TCRdb kept only the in-frame ones, dropping some. The sample has under 200,000 clones, around 84% seen once. Germline CDR1 MGHRA, CDR2 YSYEKL. The CDR3 runs 12 residues. Trimming stripped 5 bases from V and 12 bases from J, with 16 bases between. This clone has just a few counts. Its antigen remains unidentified. Findings and limits, study-wide: Some TCR beta chains (roughly 160 of them) were listed as cytomegalovirus-associated. Indistinguishability led to the exclusion of some V segments, TRBV6-2 and TRBV6-3 included.

The chain employs TRBV4-1 and TRBJ1-1; TRBD1 is a possible D gene (5 bases). This receptor was identified in a woman in her thirties or forties in good health and CMV-seronegative. The source material was PBMCs. The CDR3 sequence is CASSEPKGASFF. The CDR3 DNA reads TGCGCCAGCAGCGAACCGAAAGGGGCATCTTTCTTT.